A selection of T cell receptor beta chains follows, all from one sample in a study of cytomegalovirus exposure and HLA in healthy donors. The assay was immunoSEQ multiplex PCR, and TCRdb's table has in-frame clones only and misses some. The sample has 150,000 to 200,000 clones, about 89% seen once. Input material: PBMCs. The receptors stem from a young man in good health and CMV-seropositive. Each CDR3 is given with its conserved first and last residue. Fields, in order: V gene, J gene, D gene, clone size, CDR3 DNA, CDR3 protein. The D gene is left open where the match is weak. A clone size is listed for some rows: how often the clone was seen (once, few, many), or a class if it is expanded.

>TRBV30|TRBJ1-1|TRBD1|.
TGTGCCTGGGAAGATGACAGGGGCACTGAAGCTTTCTTT
CAWEDDRGTEAFF
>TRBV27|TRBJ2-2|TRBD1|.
TGTGCCAGCAGCTGGGACAGGAACACCGGGGAGCTGTTTTTT
CASSWDRNTGELFF
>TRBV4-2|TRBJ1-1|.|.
TGTGCCAGCAGCCAAGTGTCAGAGAACACTGAAGCTTTCTTT
CASSQVSENTEAFF
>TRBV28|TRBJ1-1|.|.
TGTGCCAGCACCTTGGGGCTAGAAGCTTTCTTT
CASTLGLEAFF
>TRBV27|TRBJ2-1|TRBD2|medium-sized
TGTGCCAGCAGTTTATCGTACGGGGGGTTCTACAATGAGCAGTTCTTC
CASSLSYGGFYNEQFF
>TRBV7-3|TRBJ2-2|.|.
TGTGCCAGCAGGGCGGGATCCGGGGAGCTGTTTTTT
CASRAGSGELFF
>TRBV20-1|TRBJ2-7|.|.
TGCAGTGCTAGAGTTGCTGCGGAGCAGTACTTC
CSARVAAEQYF
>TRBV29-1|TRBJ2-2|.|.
TGCAGCGCGAGGCCCTGGGAGCTGGACACCGGGGAGCTGTTTTTT
CSARPWELDTGELFF
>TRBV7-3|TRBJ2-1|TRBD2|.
TGTGCCAGCAGTCCCGGGGGGGCGGGAGGGTATGAGCAGTTCTTC
CASSPGGAGGYEQFF
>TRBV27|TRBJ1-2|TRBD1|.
TGTGCCACCCTCCCCTATACCGGGACAGAGCAAGCTAACTATGGCTACACCTTC
CATLPYTGTEQANYGYTF
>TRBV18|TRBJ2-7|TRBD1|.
TGTGCCAGCTCACCCCGGACAGGGGGCTACGAGCAGTACTTC
CASSPRTGGYEQYF
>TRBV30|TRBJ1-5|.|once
TGTGCCTGGAGTCCGGGGGTAAAGCCCCAGCATTTT
CAWSPGVKPQHF
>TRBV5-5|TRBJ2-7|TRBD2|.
TGTGCCAGCAGCCCGGCGGGGGTTACCTACGAGCAGTACTTC
CASSPAGVTYEQYF
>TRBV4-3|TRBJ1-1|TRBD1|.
TGCGCCAGCAGCCAAGATCCCCCGCCGACAGGGTTGAACACTGAAGCTTTCTTT
CASSQDPPPTGLNTEAFF
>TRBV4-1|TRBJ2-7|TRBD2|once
TGCGCCAGCAGCCACGGAACGCAGTGGACTAGCGGGAGGGGGGCCCCCTACGAGCAGTACTTC
CASSHGTQWTSGRGAPYEQYF
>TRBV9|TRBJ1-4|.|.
TGTGCCAGCAGCGATGGGGGCGAAAAACTGTTTTTT
CASSDGGEKLFF
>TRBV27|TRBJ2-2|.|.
TGTGCCAGCGCCAGGGCGAACACCGGGGAGCTGTTTTTT
CASARANTGELFF
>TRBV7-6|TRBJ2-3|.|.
TGTGCCAGCAGCCGACAGCTGAGCACAGATACGCAGTATTTT
CASSRQLSTDTQYF
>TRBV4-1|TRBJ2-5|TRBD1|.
TGCGCCAGCAGCCAAACGGGACAGGGGCGAGAGACCCAGTACTTC
CASSQTGQGRETQYF
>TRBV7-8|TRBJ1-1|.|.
TGTGCCAGCAGCTCCCCAGCGGGGGGGAACACTGAAGCTTTCTTT
CASSSPAGGNTEAFF
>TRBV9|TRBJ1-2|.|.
TGTGCCAGCAGCGTCACAGAGACCTATGGCTACACCTTC
CASSVTETYGYTF
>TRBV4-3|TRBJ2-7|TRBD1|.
TGCGCCAGCAGCCAAGAAGGTGAGGGGGCCGGAACCTACGAGCAGTACTTC
CASSQEGEGAGTYEQYF
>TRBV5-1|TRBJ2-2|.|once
TGCGCCAGCAGACCAGAACAAACCACCGGGGAGCTGTTTTTT
CASRPEQTTGELFF
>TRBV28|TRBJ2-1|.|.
TGTGCCAGCAGCCGTTCCAATGAGCAGTTCTTC
CASSRSNEQFF
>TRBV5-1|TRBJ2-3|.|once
TGCGCCAGCAGCTTGCGGGAAAGTGGCGGAGTTACGCAGTATTTT
CASSLRESGGVTQYF
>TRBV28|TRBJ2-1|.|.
TGTGCCAGCAGTTTATCAGCCGGGGATGAGCAGTTCTTC
CASSLSAGDEQFF
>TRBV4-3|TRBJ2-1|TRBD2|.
TGCGCCAGCAGAACAACTGTAGCGGGATACAATGAGCAGTTCTTC
CASRTTVAGYNEQFF
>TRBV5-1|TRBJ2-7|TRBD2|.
TGCGCCAGCAGCTTGGATAGCGGGAGAGCTTACGAGCAGTACTTC
CASSLDSGRAYEQYF
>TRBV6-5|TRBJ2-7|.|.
TGTGCCAGCAGTTACTCAGTCAGGGTTCCCTACGAGCAGTACTTC
CASSYSVRVPYEQYF
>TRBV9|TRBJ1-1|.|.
TGTGCCAGCAGCGGGGTCAGGGAGGCTGAAGCTTTCTTT
CASSGVREAEAFF
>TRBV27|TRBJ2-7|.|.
TGTGCCAGCAGTCTGCGGGCAGGACGCGAGCAGTACTTC
CASSLRAGREQYF
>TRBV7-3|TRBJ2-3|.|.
TGTGCCAGCAGCTTAGTGGGAGCAGATACGCAGTATTTT
CASSLVGADTQYF
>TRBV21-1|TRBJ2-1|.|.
TGTGCCAGCGCTCGAGGGGGCGCCTACAATGAGCAGTTCTTC
CASARGGAYNEQFF
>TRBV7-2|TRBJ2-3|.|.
TGTGCCAGCAGCTTAAGGGACTCCCCCACAGATACGCAGTATTTT
CASSLRDSPTDTQYF
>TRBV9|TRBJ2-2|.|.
TGTGCCAGCAGCGTAGAAGGGGGGGGAACCGGGGAGCTGTTTTTT
CASSVEGGGTGELFF
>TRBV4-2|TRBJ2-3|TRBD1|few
TGTGCCAGCAGCCCAACGGGGGGGGGACAGGGGTTCACAGATACGCAGTATTTT
CASSPTGGGQGFTDTQYF
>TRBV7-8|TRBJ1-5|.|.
TGTGCCAGCAGCCCAGATACCTTCAATCAGCCCCAGCATTTT
CASSPDTFNQPQHF
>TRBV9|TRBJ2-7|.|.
TGTGCCAGCAGCCGCCTTACACGATACAACTACGAGCAGTACTTC
CASSRLTRYNYEQYF
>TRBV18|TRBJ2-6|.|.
TGTGCCAGCTCACCACAGGGAACTAGTTCTGGGGCCAACGTCCTGACTTTC
CASSPQGTSSGANVLTF
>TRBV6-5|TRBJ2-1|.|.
TGTGCCAGCAGTTACTCAGTCGGCGGTGAGCAGTTCTTC
CASSYSVGGEQFF
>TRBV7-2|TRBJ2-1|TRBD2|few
TGTGCCAGCAGCTCGGGACTAGCGGTTCTCTACAATGAGCAGTTCTTC
CASSSGLAVLYNEQFF
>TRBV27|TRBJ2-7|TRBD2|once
TGTGCCAGCTCACTGTATAGCGGGAAACACTCCTACGAGCAGTACTTC
CASSLYSGKHSYEQYF
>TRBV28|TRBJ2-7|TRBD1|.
TGTGCCAGCAGACGACCGGGACAGACCTACGAGCAGTACTTC
CASRRPGQTYEQYF
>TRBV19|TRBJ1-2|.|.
TGTGCCAGTAGTACCCTTAAGACGGGAGGCTACACCTTC
CASSTLKTGGYTF
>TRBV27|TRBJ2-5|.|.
TGTGCCAGCAGTTTATCGGCCGGACTCGCGGAGACCCAGTACTTC
CASSLSAGLAETQYF